This T cell receptor (beta chain) derives from a study of T cells in Graves' hyperthyroidism and ophthalmopathy. The V gene end was trimmed by 8 bases and the J gene end by 5 bases; junction bases not matched to a gene: 3. The CDR3 loop spans 13 amino acids. Germline V gene sequence: CDR1 MNHNS, CDR2 SASEGT. For this clonotype: Its antigen remains unknown.

Study-wide results and limits: Separating ophthalmopathy from stable hyperthyroidism was achieved by a 13 V-J model. Blood also showed most of the thyroid clonotypes that were expanded above 0.001.

The investigators amplified TCR beta CDR3 regions from RNA transcripts. TCR CDR3 regions were first amplified by RT-PCR with HTBI primers. Each CDR3 protein is one row after TCRdb ran MiXCR on the multiplex PCR reads. The data contain hundreds of thousands of distinct CDR3 sequences, roughly 14% of them singletons. The rearrangement uses TRBV6-1 and TRBJ2-5; 12 bases align to TRBD2. The receptor comes from a woman between 35 and 50 years old with Graves' ophthalmopathy. Input material: blood. CDR3 coding DNA: TGTGCCAGCGGGGGGACTAGCGGGGAGACCCAGTACTTC. Encoded protein: CASGGTSGETQYF.